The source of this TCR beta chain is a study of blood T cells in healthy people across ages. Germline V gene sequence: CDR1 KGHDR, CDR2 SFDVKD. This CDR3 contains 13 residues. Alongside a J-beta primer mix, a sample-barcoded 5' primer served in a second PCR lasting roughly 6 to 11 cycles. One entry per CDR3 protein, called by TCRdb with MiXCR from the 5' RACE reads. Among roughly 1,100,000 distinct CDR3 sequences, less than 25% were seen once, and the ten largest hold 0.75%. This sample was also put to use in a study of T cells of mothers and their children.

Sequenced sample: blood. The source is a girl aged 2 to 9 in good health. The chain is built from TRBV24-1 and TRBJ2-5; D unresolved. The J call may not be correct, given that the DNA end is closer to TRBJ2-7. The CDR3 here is CATSDSTSYEQYF. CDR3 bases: TGTGCCACCAGTGATTCAACCTCCTACGAGCAGTACTTC.